This T cell receptor (beta chain) appears in the sequencing data of a study of blood T cell repertoires in COVID-19. Study-wide background: Acute and convalescent COVID-19 specimens originated in the United States, Italy and Spain.

Patients from Seattle were sampled longitudinally, starting during active infection. Per the original data handling: Amplification of reference gene primers was used by the study to estimate nucleated cell counts. Sequencing was performed with immunoSEQ multiplex PCR; in TCRdb, only in-frame clones are kept and a portion is missing. The V and J calls and the clone size are those of that table, but D and trimming were determined from the DNA. This sample has some 320,000 clones, with around nine tenths found just once. V was pared by 2 bases and J by 1 base, with 6 bases between. CDR1 and CDR2 from the germline V gene are SGHDT and YYEEEE. This CDR3 has 14 residues.

Sequenced input: peripheral blood. This sequence was found in a woman aged 25 to 39 with COVID-19, enrolled during active disease. This chain uses TRBV5-6 with TRBJ2-2; D is unclear. This CDR3 is CASSFRLNTGELFF. CDR3 in DNA: TGTGCCAGCAGCTTCAGACTGAACACCGGGGAGCTGTTTTTT.